This is a list of T cell receptor beta chains from one sample in a study of blood T cell repertoires in COVID-19. Clones were read by immunoSEQ multiplex PCR, and TCRdb kept only the in-frame ones, dropping some. The sample carries 250,000 to 300,000 clones, 70% to 90% recorded once. Input material: peripheral blood. The receptors shown here come from a woman between 65 and 79 years old with acute or convalescent COVID-19. Both conserved end residues are trimmed from each CDR3. Each record gives: clone size, J gene, V gene, CDR3 protein. Only some rows state a clone size, as once, few, many or a class for expanded clones.

size: NA
J: TRBJ1-2
V: TRBV11-2
CDR3: ASSLDRLDPGWGYT

size: once
J: TRBJ1-3
V: TRBV3-1/TRBV3-2
CDR3: ASSQVRPLGNTIY

size: NA
J: TRBJ2-1
V: TRBV5-1
CDR3: ASSPAQGNEQF

size: NA
J: TRBJ1-2
V: TRBV2
CDR3: ASRQGATPYYGYT

size: once
J: TRBJ1-2
V: TRBV14
CDR3: ASSQDGLGEGGYGYT

size: NA
J: TRBJ1-1
V: TRBV19
CDR3: ASILTANTEAF

size: NA
J: TRBJ2-5
V: TRBV11-2
CDR3: ASSSNPTVYGTQY

size: NA
J: TRBJ1-5
V: TRBV2
CDR3: ASSGQNNQPQH

size: NA
J: TRBJ2-1
V: TRBV28
CDR3: ASSPGTSGRNEQF

size: NA
J: TRBJ1-4
V: TRBV2
CDR3: ASSAGGGGPANEKLF

size: NA
J: TRBJ2-2
V: TRBV7-6
CDR3: ASSLLGGGDTGELF

size: NA
J: TRBJ2-1
V: TRBV2
CDR3: ASKGTSGGAWQF

size: NA
J: TRBJ2-7
V: TRBV3-1/TRBV3-2
CDR3: ASSPRGGYEQY

size: NA
J: TRBJ2-1
V: TRBV23-1
CDR3: ASSHVAGAIYNEQF

size: NA
J: TRBJ1-2
V: TRBV5-5
CDR3: ASSFGTNYGYT

size: NA
J: TRBJ2-5
V: TRBV27
CDR3: ATHRGGSGETQY

size: NA
J: TRBJ2-7
V: TRBV7-8
CDR3: ASSLVNRGHPYEQY

size: NA
J: TRBJ2-5
V: TRBV7-9
CDR3: ASSFDSSWTYQETQY

size: NA
J: TRBJ2-2
V: TRBV7-9
CDR3: ASSLPPVTGKAGELF

size: NA
J: TRBJ1-2
V: TRBV3-1/TRBV3-2
CDR3: ASSQQGESGYT